This entry lists 2 T cell receptor beta chains sequenced from one sample in a study of blood T cells in healthy people across ages. For the second PCR, which ran for about 7 to 11 cycles, a sample-barcoded 5' primer and a J-beta primer mix were used. TCRdb fed the 5' RACE reads into MiXCR, producing one record per CDR3 protein. The sample shows roughly 1.7 million distinct CDR3 sequences, roughly 30% of them seen only once. Specimen: blood. The receptors come from a woman younger than 45 in good health.

This clonotype was seen ten or more times. The chain employs TRBV12-3 or TRBV12-4 and TRBJ2-5; 7 positions agree with TRBD2. CDR3 length: 12 residues. The V segment lost 4 bases and the J segment 10 bases; nucleotides outside the gene matches: 6. The CDR3 DNA reads as TGTGCCAGCAGTTCCGAACTAGCGAACCAGTACTTC. Protein sequence: CASSSELANQYF.

The chain links TRBV2 to TRBJ1-5; D may be TRBD1 (5 bases). V lost 8 bases to trimming and J lost 0 bases, with 11 bases between them. Per the germline V gene, CDR1 is SNHLY and CDR2 is FYNNEI. The CDR3 is made up of 14 amino acids. The DNA of the CDR3 is TGTGCCAGCGGGGGTGATCATAGCAATCAGCCCCAGCATTTT. It translates to CASGGDHSNQPQHF.